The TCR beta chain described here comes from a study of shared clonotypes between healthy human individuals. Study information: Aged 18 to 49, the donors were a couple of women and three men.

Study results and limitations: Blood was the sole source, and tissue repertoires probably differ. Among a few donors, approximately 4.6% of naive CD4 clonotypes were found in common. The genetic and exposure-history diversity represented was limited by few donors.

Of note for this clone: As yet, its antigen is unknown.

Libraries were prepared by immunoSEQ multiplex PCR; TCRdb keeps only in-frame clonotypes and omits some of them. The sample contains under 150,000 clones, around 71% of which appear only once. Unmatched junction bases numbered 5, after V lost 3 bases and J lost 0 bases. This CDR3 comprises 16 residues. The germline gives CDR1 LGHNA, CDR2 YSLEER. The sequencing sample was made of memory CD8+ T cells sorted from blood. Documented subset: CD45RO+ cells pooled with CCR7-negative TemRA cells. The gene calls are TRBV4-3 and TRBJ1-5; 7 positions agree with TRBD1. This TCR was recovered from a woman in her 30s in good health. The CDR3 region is CASSQGQFYSNQPQHF. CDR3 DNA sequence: TGCGCCAGCAGCCAGGGACAGTTCTATAGCAATCAGCCCCAGCATTTT.